Here is one T cell receptor (beta chain) with its context. Antigen specificity is unknown. V gave up 4 bases and J gave up 0 bases, with 13 bases separating them. Germline V gene data show CDR1 as SQVTM and CDR2 as ANQGSEA. This CDR3 is 14 amino acids long. A CD45RA-negative memory subset and a CD45RA+ naive subset were separated from the CD4+ cells. The assay used deep level. Clones were sequenced by immunoSEQ multiplex PCR, and TCRdb holds only the in-frame ones, with some missing. The repertoire has hundreds of thousands of clones, around 72% of them found once; the top ten carry approximately 1.6%. The data derive from a study of shared clonotypes between healthy human individuals. Study results and caveats: The study found about 5% of naive CD4 clonotypes shared across a few donors.

This TCR was sampled from a woman aged 25 to 39 in good health. The sequencing input was memory CD4+ T cells sorted from blood. Documented subset: CD45RA-negative fraction. This sequence joins TRBV29-1 and TRBJ2-7, with D hard to call. CDR3 amino acids: CSVVSIWSSYEQYF. CDR3 DNA sequence: TGCAGCGTTGTTTCGATCTGGAGCTCCTACGAGCAGTACTTC.